This T cell receptor beta chain comes out of a study of CD8 T cells in ankylosing spondylitis. Whole-study findings and limits: Disease-linked clones reportedly showed significant enrichment in matched ankylosing spondylitis synovial fluid. Existing reports had already noted some motif variants in reactive arthritis synovial fluid and blood. Clones linked to the disease showed a CD8+ phenotype. They occurred at relatively low frequencies in peripheral blood.

Concerning this clonotype itself: The antigen remains unidentified.

V lost 4 bases and J 5 bases, leaving 14 bases between the germline ends. The germline CDR1 and CDR2 sequences are SQVTM and ANQGSEA. CDR3 length equals 13 residues. TCRdb recomputed calls from the 5' RACE reads with MiXCR, one row per CDR3 protein. The repertoire holds over 25,000 distinct CDR3 sequences, with 7.9% as singletons. The sequencing input was blood. The clonotype originates from a male donor with ankylosing spondylitis or in good health (not recorded which). The chain combines TRBV29-1 with TRBJ2-5; maybe TRBD2 (5 bases). CDR3 in amino acids: CSVAPTGSETQYF. Here the CDR3 DNA reads TGCAGCGTTGCCCCCACGGGGTCCGAGACCCAGTACTTC. Full variable domain (missing parts from reference TRBV29-1 and TRBJ2-5): SAVISQKPSRDICQRGTSLTIQCQVDSQVTMMFWYRQQPGQSLTLIATANQGSEATYESGFVIDKFPISRPNLTFSTLTVSNMSPEDSSIYLCSVAPTGSETQYFGPGTRLLVL.